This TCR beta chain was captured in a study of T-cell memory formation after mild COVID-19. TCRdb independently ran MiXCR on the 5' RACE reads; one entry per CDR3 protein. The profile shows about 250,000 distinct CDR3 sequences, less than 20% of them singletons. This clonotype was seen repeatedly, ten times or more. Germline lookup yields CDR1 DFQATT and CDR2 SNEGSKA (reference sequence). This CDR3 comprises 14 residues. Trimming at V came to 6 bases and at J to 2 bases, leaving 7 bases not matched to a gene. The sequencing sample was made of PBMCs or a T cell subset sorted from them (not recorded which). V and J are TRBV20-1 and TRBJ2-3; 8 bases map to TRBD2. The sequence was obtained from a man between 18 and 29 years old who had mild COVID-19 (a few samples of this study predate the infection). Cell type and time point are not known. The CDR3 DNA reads TGCAGTGCCCTCAGCGGGGGAATCACAGATACGCAGTATTTT. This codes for CSALSGGITDTQYF.